This T cell receptor (beta chain) was found in a study of human thymus T cells. The germline gives CDR1 ENHRY, CDR2 SYGVKD. V shed 6 bases and J shed 6 bases, with 12 bases lying between them. The CDR3 covers 12 residues. Clones were read by immunoSEQ multiplex PCR, and TCRdb kept only the in-frame ones, dropping some. Found here are 86,000 or so clones, about 96% of them singletons; the top ten hold approximately 0.03%. Corrective heart surgery yielded the resections from which the thymus tissue came. The sequence came from a boy in the first two years of life with a congenital heart defect but otherwise immunologically healthy. The V gene is TRBV10-3, the J gene TRBJ2-7, with a tentative D call TRBD1 (6 bases). The sample taken for sequencing was thymus tissue. CDR3 residues: CAISPDRTEQYF. Written as DNA, the CDR3 is TGTGCCATCAGCCCCGACAGGACCGAGCAGTACTTC.